The clone carrying this TCR beta chain was observed a handful of times. The antigen is undetermined. This record comes from a study of T cells in narcolepsy. As for the study in general: Enrolled donors included narcolepsy type 1 or type 2 patients and healthy controls.

General study findings and limits: Autoreactive HCRT-specific and TRIB2-specific clonotypes were marked in same-patient CSF-versus-blood CD4+ comparisons. Reportedly, autoreactive clonotypes were serially detected in patients' blood but not controls'.

This table comes from immunoSEQ multiplex PCR, and its TCRdb copy is limited to in-frame clones, with some not included. The repertoire holds about 24,000 clones, with 75% to 90% as singletons. The CDR3 has 12 residues. V lost 4 bases to trimming and J lost 14 bases; unmatched junction nucleotides: 8. Per germline, CDR1 PRHDT and CDR2 FYEKMQ (reference sequence). The sequenced sample was CD45RA- memory CD4+ T cells from PBMCs. The origin of this receptor is a human donor with narcolepsy. This rearrangement joins TRBV13 to TRBJ2-1, with 7 bases that match TRBD2. CDR3 sequence (DNA): TGTGCCAGCAGCTCCCGCCGGACTAGGGAGTTCTTC. It encodes CASSSRRTREFF.